This T cell receptor (beta chain) derives from a study of blood T cell repertoires in COVID-19. For the study at large: Donors in the United States, Italy and Spain gave samples during acute or convalescent COVID-19.

The protocol was immunoSEQ multiplex PCR, while the TCRdb copy is restricted to in-frame clones and leaves out a portion. The profile shows 150,000 or so clones, more than 80% of them singletons. Germline loops: CDR1 MDHEN, CDR2 SYDVKM. The CDR3 runs to 16 residues. Trimming shortened V by 10 bases and J by 3 bases, and 24 bases separated the two germline ends. Sequenced input: peripheral blood. The rearrangement joins TRBV28 to TRBJ1-1, with D possibly being TRBD1 (6 bases). The sequence was collected from a man younger than 30 with COVID-19, enrolled during active disease. As DNA, the CDR3 is TGTGCCACTAGACCGCCAGGGGCCATGTGGGACACTGAAGCTTTCTTT. Translating gives CATRPPGAMWDTEAFF.